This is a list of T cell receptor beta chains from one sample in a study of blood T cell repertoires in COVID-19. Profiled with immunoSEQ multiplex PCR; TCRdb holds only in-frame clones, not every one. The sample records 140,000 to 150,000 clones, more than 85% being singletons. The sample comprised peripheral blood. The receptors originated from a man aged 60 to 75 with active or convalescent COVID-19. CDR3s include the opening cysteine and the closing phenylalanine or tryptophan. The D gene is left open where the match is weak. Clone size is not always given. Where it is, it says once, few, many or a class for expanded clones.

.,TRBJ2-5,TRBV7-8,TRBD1,TGTGCCAGCCGGCGACGCAGGGGGCAAGAGACCCAGTACTTC,CASRRRRGQETQYF
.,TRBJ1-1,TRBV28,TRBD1,TGTGCCAGCAGTCCAGCTTCAGGGGGCGAAAGTGAAGCTTTCTTT,CASSPASGGESEAFF
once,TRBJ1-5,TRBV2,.,TGTGCCAGCAGGAAGGAGGGGATTGGGAATCAGCCCCAGCATTTT,CASRKEGIGNQPQHF
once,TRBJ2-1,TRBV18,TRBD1,TGTGCCAGCTCACCTATGGCAGGGGGCGTCAATGAGCAGTTCTTC,CASSPMAGGVNEQFF
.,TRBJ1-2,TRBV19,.,TGTGCCAGTAGTATCGGGGACATAGCTAACTATGGCTACACCTTC,CASSIGDIANYGYTF
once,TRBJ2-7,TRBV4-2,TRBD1,TGTGCCAGCAGCCAAGTTCGGACAGGGATCCACGAGCAGTACTTC,CASSQVRTGIHEQYF
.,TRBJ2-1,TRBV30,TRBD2,TGTGCCTGGTGGGGACTAGCTGATGGGTTCGGGGATGAGCAGTTCTTC,CAWWGLADGFGDEQFF
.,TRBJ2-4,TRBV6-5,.,TGTGCCAGCAGTCCAGGGGTAGCCAAAAACATTCAGTACTTC,CASSPGVAKNIQYF
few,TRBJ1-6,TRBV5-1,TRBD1,TGCGCCAGCAGTTCGGACAGGGTCGAGAATTCACCCCTCCACTTT,CASSSDRVENSPLHF
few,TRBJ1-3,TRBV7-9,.,TGTGCCAGCAGCTCAGACAGGTACTCTGGAAACACCATATATTTT,CASSSDRYSGNTIYF
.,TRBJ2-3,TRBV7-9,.,TGTGCCAGCAGCGGGGGCGGTTGGGCGCAGTATTTT,CASSGGGWAQYF
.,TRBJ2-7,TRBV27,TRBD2,TGTGCCAGCAGTTATAGCGGGACGGCCGGCCAGCAGTACTTC,CASSYSGTAGQQYF
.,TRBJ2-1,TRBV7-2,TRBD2,TGTGCCAGCAGCTTGGGAGGGAGTTCCAATGAGCAGTTCTTC,CASSLGGSSNEQFF
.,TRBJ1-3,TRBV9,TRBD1,TGTGCCAGCAGCGCGTTCTCAGGGGGCCGAAACACCATATATTTT,CASSAFSGGRNTIYF
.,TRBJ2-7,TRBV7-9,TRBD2,TGTGCCAGCAGCTTTAGTGGGGGGGACGAGCAGTACTTC,CASSFSGGDEQYF
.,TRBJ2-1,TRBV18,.,TGTGCCAGCTCACCCGGCTTACGGAGGAATGAGCAGTTCTTC,CASSPGLRRNEQFF
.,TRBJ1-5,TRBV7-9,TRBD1,TGTGCCAGCAGCGCTGGGGCCTGGACAGGGGACAATCAGCCCCAGCATTTT,CASSAGAWTGDNQPQHF
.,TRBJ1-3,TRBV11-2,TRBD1,TGTGCCAGCAGCCGGGACAGAGGAAACACCATATATTTT,CASSRDRGNTIYF
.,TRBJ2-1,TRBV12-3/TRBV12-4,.,TGTGCCAGCAGTTTTAAGGGGCGGGAGCAGTTCTTC,CASSFKGREQFF
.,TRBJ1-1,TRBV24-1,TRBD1,TGTGCCACCCGGGGCGGGACAGACCTCACTGAAGCTTTCTTT,CATRGGTDLTEAFF
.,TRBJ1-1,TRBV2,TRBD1,TGTGCCAGCAGTGAAATGACAGGGTTGAACACTGAAGCTTTCTTT,CASSEMTGLNTEAFF
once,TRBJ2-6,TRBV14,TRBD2,TGTGCCAGCAGCCCCGGGCGGGGGGGCCCCGGGGCCAACGTCCTGACTTTC,CASSPGRGGPGANVLTF
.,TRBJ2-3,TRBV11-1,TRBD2,TGTGCCAGCAGCTTAGCCCCTAGACTAGCGGCCAGGACAGATACGCAGTATTTT,CASSLAPRLAARTDTQYF
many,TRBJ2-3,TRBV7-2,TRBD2,TGTGCCAGCACTCCCCCTGGGGCGGGAGTGGCAGATACGCAGTATTTT,CASTPPGAGVADTQYF
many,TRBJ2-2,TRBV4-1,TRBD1,TGCGCCAGCAGCTCTTTGTACGGGACAGGATACACCGGGGAGCTGTTTTTT,CASSSLYGTGYTGELFF
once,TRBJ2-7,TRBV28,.,TGTGCCAGCAGAGACAGCTACGAGCAGTACTTC,CASRDSYEQYF
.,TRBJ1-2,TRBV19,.,TGTGCCAGTAGTACCGGAGGGGCCGGGGACTATGGCTACACCTTC,CASSTGGAGDYGYTF
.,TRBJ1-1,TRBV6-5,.,TGTGCCAGCAGTTTAGAGGTTATGAACACTGAAGCTTTCTTT,CASSLEVMNTEAFF
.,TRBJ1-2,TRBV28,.,TGTGCCAGCTCGCGTGGAGGCGACCGCCTTGACACCTTC,CASSRGGDRLDTF
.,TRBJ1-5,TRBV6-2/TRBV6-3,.,TGTGCCAGCAGTCCCGGTACGGTAAACAATCAGCCCCAGCATTTT,CASSPGTVNNQPQHF
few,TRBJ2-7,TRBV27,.,TGTGCCAGCAGGGGGGGGGCAGGGAGCTCCTACGAGCAGTACTTC,CASRGGAGSSYEQYF
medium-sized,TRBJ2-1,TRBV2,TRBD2,TGTGCCTCGGGGGGTCGAGGGAGGGCCAGTGGGGAGCAGTTCTTC,CASGGRGRASGEQFF
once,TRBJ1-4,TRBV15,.,TGTGCCACCAGCAGAGCCACCCAAGCGGGGGGGGAAAAACTGTTTTTT,CATSRATQAGGEKLFF
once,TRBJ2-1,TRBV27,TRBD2,TGTGCCAGCAGTTTCACTAGCGGACTCTACAATGAGCAGTTCTTC,CASSFTSGLYNEQFF
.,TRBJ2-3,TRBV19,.,TGTGCCAGTAGTACAAAAACTAGCACAGATACGCAGTATTTT,CASSTKTSTDTQYF
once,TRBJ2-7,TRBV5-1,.,TGCGCCAGCAGCCCTCTCGGACAGATCCCGCTCTACGAGCAGTACTTC,CASSPLGQIPLYEQYF
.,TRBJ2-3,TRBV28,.,TGTGCCAGCAGTTTACGGGAGGATACGCAGTATTTT,CASSLREDTQYF
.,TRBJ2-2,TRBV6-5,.,TGTGCCAGCAGTCCTCGACAGAACACCGGGGAGCTGTTTTTT,CASSPRQNTGELFF
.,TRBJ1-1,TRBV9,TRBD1,TGTGCCAGCAGCAACCAGGGGGCTGAAGCTTTCTTT,CASSNQGAEAFF
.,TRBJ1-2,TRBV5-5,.,TGTGCCAGCAGCTTGAATACAGGGTCCTATGGCTACACCTTC,CASSLNTGSYGYTF